This T cell receptor (beta chain) originates from a study of T cells in localized non-small cell lung cancer. With regard to this clone: Its target is unknown.

The protocol was immunoSEQ multiplex PCR, while the TCRdb copy is restricted to in-frame clones and leaves out a portion. The sample records around 2,000 clones, roughly 29% being singletons. The germline gives CDR1 SQVTM, CDR2 ANQGSEA. V shed 4 bases and J shed 0 bases, with 10 bases lying between them. The CDR3 contains 13 residues. Study outcomes and limitations: Sequencing involved a lone tumor region, leaving heterogeneity possible. A median of approximately 54 clones ranked among the top 100 in tumor appeared in adjacent lung.

The chain employs TRBV29-1 and TRBJ2-7, with D possibly called TRBD1 or TRBD2 (5 bases each). The specimen comprised lung tumor tissue, sampled before any cancer treatment. This TCR came from a woman aged 40-69 years with stage II squamous cell lung carcinoma. The CDR3 loop is CSVVKGSSYEQYF. The DNA for the CDR3 is TGCAGCGTTGTAAAGGGGAGCTCCTACGAGCAGTACTTC.